This paragraph reports one T cell receptor beta chain. In the source study's methods: Reference gene primer amplification gave nucleated cell count estimates. The repertoire was sequenced with immunoSEQ multiplex PCR; TCRdb's copy has only in-frame clones and lacks some. That table gives V, J and clone size, and the DNA gave D and trimming. The sample includes about 70,000 clones, roughly 91% of them seen just once. CDR1 and CDR2 (germline): LGHDT, YNNKEL (reference sequence). The CDR3 consists of 15 residues. V dropped 0 bases and J dropped 6 bases, with 12 bases sitting between them. The sample originates from a study of blood T cell repertoires in COVID-19. Study as a whole: The origin of the acute and convalescent COVID-19 samples was the United States, Italy and Spain. PBMCs, B-cell-depleted T cells, or T cells were the source of the cDNA or gDNA that made up the material.

This clonotype originated in a woman between 18 and 29 years old with acute or convalescent COVID-19. The V gene is TRBV3-1 (or the pseudogene TRBV3-2), the J gene TRBJ1-5, with a tentative D call TRBD1 (5 bases). The sample taken for sequencing was peripheral blood. CDR3 sequence (DNA): TGTGCCAGCAGCCAAGATCGGGGGTCGGGTCAGCCCCAGCATTTT. Its protein product is CASSQDRGSGQPQHF.